This is a list of T cell receptor beta chains from one sample in a study of T-cell memory formation after mild COVID-19. TCRdb reprocessed the 5' RACE reads via MiXCR and lists one record per CDR3 protein. The sample lists a few hundred thousand distinct CDR3 sequences; roughly an eighth were seen once. Sequenced sample: PBMCs or a T cell subset sorted from them (not recorded which). These receptor sequences come from a man aged 18-30 years who had mild COVID-19 (a few samples of this study predate the infection). Cell type and time point are not known. Both conserved end residues are part of each CDR3. Fields, in order: D gene, J gene, V gene, clone size, CDR3 DNA, CDR3 protein. The D gene is left open where the match is weak. Expanded clones are given a class, and other clones once, few, many or no size at all.

d_gene: NA
j_gene: TRBJ1-1
v_gene: TRBV19
abundance: few
CDR3nt: TGTGCCAGTAGCATTTGGACCGTCCGTGGGGCCACTGAAGCTTTCTTT
CDR3aa: CASSIWTVRGATEAFF

d_gene: TRBD2
j_gene: TRBJ2-1
v_gene: TRBV6-5
abundance: NA
CDR3nt: TGTGCCAGCAGCTCTAGCGGGCATAACAATGAGCAGTTCTTC
CDR3aa: CASSSSGHNNEQFF

d_gene: NA
j_gene: TRBJ1-5
v_gene: TRBV4-1
abundance: few
CDR3nt: TGCGCCAGCAGCCAAAACAGGGCCTTGGAGCCCCAGCATTTT
CDR3aa: CASSQNRALEPQHF

d_gene: NA
j_gene: TRBJ1-1
v_gene: TRBV7-9
abundance: few
CDR3nt: TGTGCCAGCAGCCCGGGCCTCACTGAAGCTTTCTTT
CDR3aa: CASSPGLTEAFF

d_gene: NA
j_gene: TRBJ2-3
v_gene: TRBV4-3
abundance: NA
CDR3nt: TGCGCCAGCAGCCGTCGTGGAGGGGGCATTTCAGATACGCAGTATTTT
CDR3aa: CASSRRGGGISDTQYF

d_gene: NA
j_gene: TRBJ2-2
v_gene: TRBV12-3/TRBV12-4
abundance: few
CDR3nt: TGTGCCAGCAGTTTAGGGCAGGGGTTGGGCACCGGGGAGCTGTTTTTT
CDR3aa: CASSLGQGLGTGELFF

d_gene: NA
j_gene: TRBJ1-2
v_gene: TRBV12-3/TRBV12-4
abundance: NA
CDR3nt: TGTGCCAGCAGCCCCGGGACAAAACGCGGCTACACCTTC
CDR3aa: CASSPGTKRGYTF

d_gene: NA
j_gene: TRBJ1-1
v_gene: TRBV5-1
abundance: few
CDR3nt: TGCGCCAGCAGCTTGTACACAGGGAGGAACACTGAAGCTTTCTTT
CDR3aa: CASSLYTGRNTEAFF

d_gene: NA
j_gene: TRBJ1-1
v_gene: TRBV12-3/TRBV12-4
abundance: NA
CDR3nt: TGTGCCAGCAGTTTGGACAGTTTAGGTTTCTTT
CDR3aa: CASSLDSLGFF

d_gene: NA
j_gene: TRBJ2-7
v_gene: TRBV4-1
abundance: NA
CDR3nt: TGCGCCAGCAGCCAAGAGGCCAGAAGCTACGAGCAGTACTTC
CDR3aa: CASSQEARSYEQYF

d_gene: TRBD2
j_gene: TRBJ2-5
v_gene: TRBV6-2/TRBV6-3
abundance: NA
CDR3nt: TGTGCCAGCAGTTACTCCGCGGGGGGGCAAGAGACCCAGTACTTC
CDR3aa: CASSYSAGGQETQYF

d_gene: NA
j_gene: TRBJ2-4
v_gene: TRBV20-1
abundance: NA
CDR3nt: TGCAGTGTTCCGACTAGCAAAAACATTCAGTACTTC
CDR3aa: CSVPTSKNIQYF

d_gene: TRBD1
j_gene: TRBJ2-7
v_gene: TRBV7-9
abundance: NA
CDR3nt: TGTGCCAGCAGCCATGGACAGGGGGCGATTGGCGAGCAGTACTTC
CDR3aa: CASSHGQGAIGEQYF

d_gene: TRBD2
j_gene: TRBJ2-1
v_gene: TRBV12-3/TRBV12-4
abundance: many
CDR3nt: TGTGCCAGCAGTTATTTAGCGGGGTACTACAATGAGCAGTTCTTC
CDR3aa: CASSYLAGYYNEQFF

d_gene: NA
j_gene: TRBJ1-2
v_gene: TRBV18
abundance: few
CDR3nt: TGTGCCAGCTCTCCCGACTCCTCCGGTGGCTACACCTTC
CDR3aa: CASSPDSSGGYTF

d_gene: TRBD1
j_gene: TRBJ1-1
v_gene: TRBV6-5
abundance: few
CDR3nt: TGTGCCAGCAGTTATTTCGGGTCAGGGGGCACTGAAGCTTTCTTT
CDR3aa: CASSYFGSGGTEAFF

d_gene: TRBD1
j_gene: TRBJ2-4
v_gene: TRBV28
abundance: NA
CDR3nt: TGTGCCAGCAGAAGACAGGGGGCGGAACCTCTAGCCAAAAACATTCAGTACTTC
CDR3aa: CASRRQGAEPLAKNIQYF

d_gene: TRBD2
j_gene: TRBJ2-2
v_gene: TRBV7-9
abundance: few
CDR3nt: TGTGCCAGCAGACAACCCGGGACTACAAAGAACACCGGGGAGCTGTTTTTT
CDR3aa: CASRQPGTTKNTGELFF

d_gene: NA
j_gene: TRBJ2-1
v_gene: TRBV19
abundance: few
CDR3nt: TGTGCCAGTAGTATATTTAGGAATGAGCAGTTCTTC
CDR3aa: CASSIFRNEQFF

d_gene: TRBD1
j_gene: TRBJ2-1
v_gene: TRBV6-1
abundance: NA
CDR3nt: TGTGCCAGCAGTGAAGCAGACAGGGGGGAGCAGTTCTTC
CDR3aa: CASSEADRGEQFF

d_gene: NA
j_gene: TRBJ1-1
v_gene: TRBV4-3
abundance: few
CDR3nt: TGCGCCAGCAGCCAAGATTCTTACCGAGAAATGAACACTGAAGCTTTCTTT
CDR3aa: CASSQDSYREMNTEAFF

d_gene: NA
j_gene: TRBJ2-5
v_gene: TRBV12-3/TRBV12-4
abundance: many
CDR3nt: TGTGCCAGCAGCTCCTTCGTTGAGACCCAGTACTTC
CDR3aa: CASSSFVETQYF

d_gene: NA
j_gene: TRBJ1-2
v_gene: TRBV10-2
abundance: NA
CDR3nt: TGCGCCAGCAGTGAGATAGGGGCGGGCTACACCTTC
CDR3aa: CASSEIGAGYTF

d_gene: NA
j_gene: TRBJ1-1
v_gene: TRBV29-1
abundance: few
CDR3nt: TGCAGCGTTGATCGGTACACTGAAGCTTTCTTT
CDR3aa: CSVDRYTEAFF

d_gene: NA
j_gene: TRBJ1-4
v_gene: TRBV5-1
abundance: many
CDR3nt: TGCGCCAGCAGCTTGGAAGGGCCCGGGGAAAAACTGTTTTTT
CDR3aa: CASSLEGPGEKLFF

d_gene: NA
j_gene: TRBJ1-1
v_gene: TRBV20-1
abundance: NA
CDR3nt: TGCAGTGCCAGGAATCCGGGGGGTGAAGCTTTCTTT
CDR3aa: CSARNPGGEAFF

d_gene: TRBD2
j_gene: TRBJ2-1
v_gene: TRBV20-1
abundance: NA
CDR3nt: TGCAGTGCTAGTCGGAGCGGGAGTTACAATGAGCAGTTCTTC
CDR3aa: CSASRSGSYNEQFF

d_gene: TRBD1
j_gene: TRBJ2-1
v_gene: TRBV3-1
abundance: NA
CDR3nt: TGTGCCAGCAGGTTGACGGGACAGGGGGGGAATGAGCAGTTCTTC
CDR3aa: CASRLTGQGGNEQFF

d_gene: NA
j_gene: TRBJ2-5
v_gene: TRBV12-3/TRBV12-4
abundance: few
CDR3nt: TGTGCCAGCAGTTTAGAAGTCAACGGCGAGACCCAGTACTTC
CDR3aa: CASSLEVNGETQYF

d_gene: NA
j_gene: TRBJ1-5
v_gene: TRBV18
abundance: NA
CDR3nt: TGTGCCAGCTCACCACCGCAGGGTCCCCAGCATTTT
CDR3aa: CASSPPQGPQHF

d_gene: TRBD1
j_gene: TRBJ1-4
v_gene: TRBV4-1
abundance: few
CDR3nt: TGCGCCAGCAGCCACGATCCGGGACAGATGGGGGAAAAACTGTTTTTT
CDR3aa: CASSHDPGQMGEKLFF

d_gene: NA
j_gene: TRBJ1-4
v_gene: TRBV6-5
abundance: once
CDR3nt: TGTGCCAGCAGTTACTCGGGGGTCCCTTCCGGAAAACTGTTTTTT
CDR3aa: CASSYSGVPSGKLFF

d_gene: TRBD1
j_gene: TRBJ1-4
v_gene: TRBV5-1
abundance: NA
CDR3nt: TGCGCCAGCAGTTATGACGGCACAGGGGTTAATGAAAAACTGTTTTTT
CDR3aa: CASSYDGTGVNEKLFF

d_gene: NA
j_gene: TRBJ2-5
v_gene: TRBV5-1
abundance: few
CDR3nt: TGCGCCAGCAGCTTGGCCCCCGGGGGAGAGACCCAGTACTTC
CDR3aa: CASSLAPGGETQYF

d_gene: TRBD2
j_gene: TRBJ2-5
v_gene: TRBV9
abundance: NA
CDR3nt: TGTGCCAGCAGCGTAGGCGGGGGGCAAGAGACCCAGTACTTC
CDR3aa: CASSVGGGQETQYF

d_gene: NA
j_gene: TRBJ2-2
v_gene: TRBV30
abundance: few
CDR3nt: TGTGCAGGGGCGAACACCGGGGAGCTGTTTTTT
CDR3aa: CAGANTGELFF

d_gene: NA
j_gene: TRBJ1-4
v_gene: TRBV20-1
abundance: NA
CDR3nt: TGCAGTGCTAGAGACTTTGGGATTGCAACTAATGAAAAACTGTTTTTT
CDR3aa: CSARDFGIATNEKLFF

d_gene: NA
j_gene: TRBJ2-5
v_gene: TRBV30
abundance: NA
CDR3nt: TGTGCCTGGGGGCAGACAGGTTATCAAGAGACCCAGTACTTC
CDR3aa: CAWGQTGYQETQYF

d_gene: NA
j_gene: TRBJ1-1
v_gene: TRBV29-1
abundance: once
CDR3nt: TGCAGCGCCGACAGCCTTAACCCTACTGAAGCTTTCTTT
CDR3aa: CSADSLNPTEAFF

d_gene: TRBD1
j_gene: TRBJ1-6
v_gene: TRBV7-8
abundance: few
CDR3nt: TGTGCCAGCAGCTTAGGGACAGGGCTGAATTCACCCCTCCACTTT
CDR3aa: CASSLGTGLNSPLHF

d_gene: TRBD1
j_gene: TRBJ1-1
v_gene: TRBV7-2
abundance: many
CDR3nt: TGTGCCAGCAGCATGGACAGGGGCGCTGAAGCTTTCTTT
CDR3aa: CASSMDRGAEAFF

d_gene: TRBD1
j_gene: TRBJ2-7
v_gene: TRBV20-1
abundance: NA
CDR3nt: TGCAGTGCTAGGGACCACAGGGGTCCGGGGTACGAGCAGTACTTC
CDR3aa: CSARDHRGPGYEQYF

d_gene: NA
j_gene: TRBJ2-1
v_gene: TRBV12-3/TRBV12-4
abundance: many
CDR3nt: TGTGCCAGCAGTCGCAGGGGAGTTGAGGGCAATGAGCAGTTCTTC
CDR3aa: CASSRRGVEGNEQFF

d_gene: NA
j_gene: TRBJ2-5
v_gene: TRBV20-1
abundance: NA
CDR3nt: TGCAGTGCTCCGGTCCACCTGGGGGAGACCCAGTACTTC
CDR3aa: CSAPVHLGETQYF

d_gene: TRBD2
j_gene: TRBJ2-3
v_gene: TRBV12-3/TRBV12-4
abundance: NA
CDR3nt: TGTGCCAGCAGTGTTAGCGGGGGGGCGTATACGCAGTATTTT
CDR3aa: CASSVSGGAYTQYF

d_gene: NA
j_gene: TRBJ1-2
v_gene: TRBV24-1
abundance: many
CDR3nt: TGTGCCACCAGTGATTTGCGGGCCAACTATGGCTACACCTTC
CDR3aa: CATSDLRANYGYTF

d_gene: TRBD2
j_gene: TRBJ2-3
v_gene: TRBV11-2
abundance: few
CDR3nt: TGTGCCAGCAGCCGGGGACTAGCGGGGGGGCCGGGCACAGATACGCAGTATTTT
CDR3aa: CASSRGLAGGPGTDTQYF

d_gene: TRBD1
j_gene: TRBJ2-6
v_gene: TRBV5-5
abundance: NA
CDR3nt: TGTGCCAGCACCCTGACCACAGGGGGGCAAAGCGTCCTGACTTTC
CDR3aa: CASTLTTGGQSVLTF

d_gene: TRBD1
j_gene: TRBJ2-3
v_gene: TRBV7-9
abundance: few
CDR3nt: TGTGCCAGCAGCCCGAGGGGGCAGGGCCCAGATACGCAGTATTTT
CDR3aa: CASSPRGQGPDTQYF

d_gene: NA
j_gene: TRBJ2-3
v_gene: TRBV4-1
abundance: many
CDR3nt: TGCGCCAGCAGCCAAGAGAGGGCCCTAGGGGCGGGAGATACGCAGTATTTT
CDR3aa: CASSQERALGAGDTQYF

d_gene: NA
j_gene: TRBJ2-3
v_gene: TRBV19
abundance: NA
CDR3nt: TGTGCCAGTAGTCCCAAAGGATATACGCAGTATTTT
CDR3aa: CASSPKGYTQYF

d_gene: NA
j_gene: TRBJ2-3
v_gene: TRBV27
abundance: NA
CDR3nt: TGTGCCAGCAGTGCCGCTCTGGGCCAGAGAGAGGGTAATCCGCAGTATTTT
CDR3aa: CASSAALGQREGNPQYF

d_gene: NA
j_gene: TRBJ2-7
v_gene: TRBV9
abundance: many
CDR3nt: TGTGCCAGCAGCGTAGGCTGGCTGAACGAGCAGTACTTC
CDR3aa: CASSVGWLNEQYF